The source of this T cell receptor beta chain is a study of early T cells in non-severe SARS-CoV-2 infection (dated by TCRdb to the early 2020s). A note on the overall study: Because TCR sequencing relied on bulk RNA taken from unsorted whole blood, pairing of alpha and beta chains was not possible. Results the study describes overall, beyond this receptor: VDJdb matching was skewed toward anti-spike CD8 responses, so virus-specific expansions were likely underestimated and private and CD4 specificities were missed.

The study was a case-control design nested within a healthcare worker cohort in London, UK, with weekly nasopharyngeal swab PCR tests and blood sampling. Healthcare workers were recruited during the week of the UK lockdown, between 23 and 31 March 2020, and followed weekly for up to 16 weeks. Libraries were prepared through 5' RACE. Sequenced using a NextSeq 500. To correct for sequencing error and PCR bias, the TCR library protocol tagged individual cDNA molecules with unique molecular identifiers. Both TCR alpha and beta chains were sequenced, and tight co-correlation was observed between alpha and beta sequence abundances in each sample. The authors' pipeline ran thus. Decombinator V4 was used to annotate the V gene, J gene and CDR3 of the TCR sequences. TCRs were defined as expanded if a significant change between any two time points was detected under a Poisson model with p below 0.0001. Abundances of TCRs were expressed as counts per million after normalisation to the total number of TCRs sequenced in each sample. VDJdb, accessed on 1 November 2021, was searched for TCRs annotated for CMV, EBV and SARS-CoV-2, and TCRs annotated for more than one antigen were excluded. TCRdb cleaned the public reads at Q25 with fastp, built clones with MiXCR and kept in-frame beta chains. Each entry is one CDR3 protein sequence, shown with its most common DNA and genes. TCRdb's processing, not the authors' own work, is the source of the V and J calls. This sample gives fewer than 35,000 distinct CDR3 sequences in total; about 10% of them show up just once. Around 14% of the sample goes to the ten largest clones.

This clonotype appeared many times. The antigen it binds to is not known. No base quality information exists; no much larger clone differs at one position. The clonotype originates from an adult who was a healthcare worker with PCR-confirmed SARS-CoV-2 infection or an uninfected control (not recorded which). Sequencing used whole blood.

The DNA sequence is as follows: TGTGCCTGGGGACAGAGCACAGATACGCAGTATTTT. This yields the protein CAWGQSTDTQYF. The sequence links TRBV30 to TRBJ2-3; D gene: possibly TRBD1, on 6 matching bases. CDR1 GTSNPN and CDR2 SVGIG were looked up in the germline V gene (reference sequence). From its cysteine to its phenylalanine, the CDR3 spans 12 amino acids. Just CDR3 DNA is preserved here, 36 bases in frame from base 1. Deletion took 5 bases off V and 0 bases off J, with a span of 6 bases between the germline ends.